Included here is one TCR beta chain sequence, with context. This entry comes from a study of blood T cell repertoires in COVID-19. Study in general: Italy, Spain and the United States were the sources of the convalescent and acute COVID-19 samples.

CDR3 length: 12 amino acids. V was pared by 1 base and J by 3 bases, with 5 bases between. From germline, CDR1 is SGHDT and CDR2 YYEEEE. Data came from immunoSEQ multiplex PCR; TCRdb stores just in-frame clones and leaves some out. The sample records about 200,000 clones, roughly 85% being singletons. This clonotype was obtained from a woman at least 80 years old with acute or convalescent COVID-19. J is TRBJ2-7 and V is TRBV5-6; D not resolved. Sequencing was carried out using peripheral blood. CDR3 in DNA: TGTGCCAGCAGCTTGCGTTTCTACGAGCAGTACTTC. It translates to CASSLRFYEQYF. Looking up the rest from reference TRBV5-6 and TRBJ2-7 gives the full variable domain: DAGVTQSPTHLIKTRGQQVTLRCSPKSGHDTVSWYQQALGQGPQFIFQYYEEEERQRGNFPDRFSGHQFPNYSSELNVNALLLGDSALYLCASSLRFYEQYFGPGTRLTVT.